This TCR beta chain was found in a study of T-cell memory formation after mild COVID-19. Study in general: TCR clusters were mostly confined to one donor each.

TCRdb recomputed calls from the 5' RACE reads with MiXCR, one row per CDR3 protein. Among roughly 510,000 distinct CDR3 sequences listed, 17% were seen once. Germline V lookup: CDR1 SGHNT, CDR2 YYREEE (reference sequence). Trimming left V 1 base short and J 6 bases short, with 21 bases between. The CDR3 runs to 17 residues. This clonotype came up a few times. The sequenced sample consisted of PBMCs or a T cell subset sorted from them (not recorded which). V and J are TRBV5-4 and TRBJ2-3; no clear D. The clonotype originates from an adult woman who had mild COVID-19 (a few samples of this study predate the infection). Cell type and time point are not known. CDR3 sequence (DNA): TGTGCCAGCAGCTTGAGGTTTGGGTCCAAACGATGGGATACGCAGTATTTT. It translates to CASSLRFGSKRWDTQYF.